A selection of T cell receptor beta chains follows, all from one sample in a study of OX40 agonist ivuxolimab in advanced cancers. The assay was immunoSEQ multiplex PCR, and TCRdb's table has in-frame clones only and misses some. This sample yields tens of thousands of clones, of which around 90% are seen a single time; roughly 0.8% belongs to the top ten. The source was CD4+ or CD8+ T cells sorted from blood, collected in a trial of the OX40 agonist ivuxolimab. The receptors stem from an adult with an advanced solid tumor such as melanoma, head and neck, liver or kidney cancer. Both conserved end residues are part of each CDR3.

v_gene,CDR3aa
TRBV7-3,CASSPPGGRNEQFF
TRBV9,CASSLMPGTSGRGNEQFF
TRBV7-2,CASSPPGEKLFF
TRBV5-6,CASSFLGAAYEQYF
TRBV28,CASSTGGAYSNQPQHF
TRBV9,CASTRTSTDTQYF
TRBV5-1,CASTLDRADYGQYF
TRBV27,CASSSLATNEKLFF
TRBV5-1,CASSTSGTSDRPRSYEQYF
TRBV5-4,CASSTYRQHSYNEQFF
TRBV7-9,CASSPAGGTDTQYF
TRBV2,CASNRDRGAEAFF
TRBV28,CASSYGDRTYEQYF
TRBV20-1,CSAFWDRAQYF
TRBV6-6,CATETGTSSYEQYF
TRBV6-5,CASRGQGAATGELFF
TRBV2,CASSEIAGGGETQYF
TRBV7-6,CASTMGNEQFF
TRBV5-1,CASKAGSGGNEQYF
TRBV6-6,CASSLQNKSPLHF
TRBV12-2,CASRLISGGPGTEAFF
TRBV2,CASSFHRDTGELFF
TRBV28,CASRMGSTDTQYF
TRBV5-1,CASSFGQTYEQYF
TRBV20-1,CSASLLETQYF
TRBV30,CAWRGGLAGSYEQYF
TRBV7-3,CASSPRGGGRRNEQFF
TRBV21-1,CARSGTRTQETQYF
TRBV4-2,CASSQAGTVENEQFF
TRBV7-9,CASSSYSGANVLTF
TRBV15,CATSRAVGMNTEAFF
TRBV18,CASSSRQGGGELFF
TRBV9,CASSRGDYEQYF
TRBV14,CASSQTGLGNQPQHF
TRBV11-3,CASSLQPTSANTGELFF
TRBV7-2,CASSLEVGGGTQYF